The rows below give T cell receptor beta chains drawn from one sample of a study of low-dose radiotherapy and immunotherapy resistance in tumors. TCRdb reprocessed the reads via MiXCR and lists one record per CDR3 protein. The sample holds about 44,000 distinct CDR3 sequences; 25% to 30% are singletons and the top ten take over 9%. The specimen was PBMCs, collected after low-dose radiotherapy plus immunotherapy. The receptors derive from a male donor with prostate cancer. CDR3s include the opening cysteine and the closing phenylalanine or tryptophan. Fields, in order: CDR3 protein, CDR3 DNA, J gene, clone size, D gene, V gene. A D gene is named only where the DNA matches it firmly. The size field is filled for only some rows; it gives once, few, many or a size class.

CASSVGLAGEQFF,TGTGCCAGCAGCGTCGGACTGGCGGGTGAGCAGTTCTTC,TRBJ2-1,.,.,TRBV9
CASREGLGTGYEQYF,TGTGCCAGCAGGGAAGGCCTGGGGACAGGGTACGAGCAGTACTTC,TRBJ2-7,many,TRBD1,TRBV12-3/TRBV12-4
CASSTHPDSYGYTF,TGTGCCAGTAGTACCCATCCCGATTCCTATGGCTACACCTTC,TRBJ1-2,.,.,TRBV19
CASSETDTNYGYTF,TGTGCCAGCAGTGAAACGGACACTAACTATGGCTACACCTTC,TRBJ1-2,medium-sized,.,TRBV6-1
CASSYLPNYGYTF,TGTGCCAGCAGTTACCTCCCTAACTATGGCTACACCTTC,TRBJ1-2,few,.,TRBV6-2/TRBV6-3
CASSYSNKGWEQFF,TGTGCCAGCAGTTACTCGAATAAGGGTTGGGAGCAGTTCTTC,TRBJ2-1,many,.,TRBV6-2/TRBV6-3
CATQLATNTGELFF,TGTGCCACCCAGCTAGCGACAAACACCGGGGAGCTGTTTTTT,TRBJ2-2,.,.,TRBV2
CASSSVSGELFFF,.,TRBJ2-2,few,.,TRBV28
CATSDGQGTEKLFF,TGTGCCACCAGTGATGGGCAGGGGACTGAAAAACTGTTTTTT,TRBJ1-4,many,.,TRBV24-1
CASSVNTGFDEQFF,TGTGCCAGCAGCGTAAATACAGGGTTTGATGAGCAGTTCTTC,TRBJ2-1,many,.,TRBV11-1
CASSLAVAGNNSPLHF,TGTGCCAGCAGCTTGGCGGTGGCAGGGAATAATTCACCCCTCCACTTT,TRBJ1-6,many,.,TRBV7-3
CASTYRGGTGELFF,TGTGCCAGCACTTACAGGGGGGGCACCGGGGAGCTGTTTTTT,TRBJ2-2,many,.,TRBV2
CSAGKGALNEQFF,TGCAGTGCTGGGAAGGGGGCTTTGAATGAGCAGTTCTTC,TRBJ2-1,many,TRBD1,TRBV20-1
CASSGRGGGNIQYF,TGTGCCAGCAGTGGAAGGGGCGGGGGGAACATTCAGTACTTC,TRBJ2-4,few,TRBD2,TRBV2
CSVSGAKNIQYF,TGCAGCGTTTCCGGGGCTAAAAACATTCAGTACTTC,TRBJ2-4,.,.,TRBV29-1